Following are 25 T cell receptor beta chains from one sample sequenced in a study of T cell changes during pregnancy in multiple sclerosis. Assay used: immunoSEQ multiplex PCR; TCRdb lists only in-frame clones, some missing. The data hold nearly 70,000 clones, with roughly nine tenths observed a single time. The sequencing here drew on peripheral blood, taken in the second trimester of pregnancy. Source of these receptors: a female donor in good health, enrolled as a control in a pregnancy study.

Here the CDR3 DNA reads TGTGCCAGTACCCCAGGACCGGCCCAGGGATGGGCCAAAAACATTCAGTACTTC. This gives the protein CASTPGPAQGWAKNIQYF. This sequence joins TRBV19 and TRBJ2-4; TRBD1 is a possible D gene (5 bases). V was pared by 7 bases and J by 1 base, with 23 bases between. This CDR3 is built from 18 residues. The germline V gene has CDR1 LNHDA and CDR2 SQIVND (reference sequence).

The chain is built from TRBV6-4 and TRBJ1-1; 7 nucleotides line up with TRBD1. Germline V gene sequence: CDR1 MRHNA, CDR2 SNTAGT. This CDR3 comprises 13 residues. V lost 4 bases to trimming and J lost 5 bases; unmatched junction nucleotides: 4. CDR3 protein: CASSAQGGTEAFF. The CDR3 region has the DNA TGTGCCAGCAGTGCCCAGGGGGGTACTGAAGCTTTCTTT.

The chain links TRBV6-4 to TRBJ1-2; a weak D match, TRBD1 (6 bases). With 4 bases removed from V and 4 bases from J, the gap between germline ends came to 16 bases. CDR3 length: 15 residues. Germline CDR1 is MRHNA and CDR2 is SNTAGT. The chain's CDR3 is CASSVSPDSRYGYTF. CDR3 DNA: TGTGCCAGCAGTGTCTCACCGGACAGCCGCTATGGCTACACCTTC.

The chain links TRBV2 to TRBJ2-3; D gene uncertain. Trimming left V 10 bases short and J 1 base short, with 15 bases between. The CDR3 is 14 amino acids. Germline V gene data show CDR1 as SNHLY and CDR2 as FYNNEI. CDR3 loop: CATADGVGTDTQYF. In DNA, the CDR3 is TGTGCCACCGCTGATGGAGTGGGCACAGATACGCAGTATTTT.

This chain joins TRBV6-1 and TRBJ2-3; the match to TRBD1 covers 7 bases. The germline gives CDR1 MNHNS, CDR2 SASEGT. The CDR3 contains 16 residues. Trimming cost V 4 bases and J 4 bases; bases outside gene matches: 11. The CDR3 DNA sequence: TGTGCCAGCAGTGGTCCAAAGACAGGGCGGCCAGATACGCAGTATTTT. Amino acid sequence: CASSGPKTGRPDTQYF.

V usage is TRBV28 and J usage is TRBJ2-5, with D maybe TRBD1 (7 bases). Germline assignment: CDR1 MDHEN and CDR2 SYDVKM. Trimming took 3 bases from V and 4 from J, leaving 15 bases between them. The CDR3 loop spans 15 amino acids. The CDR3 coding sequence is TGTGCCAGCAGTTTGGGAGGCAGGACAGGAGAGACCCAGTACTTC. Translation gives CASSLGGRTGETQYF.

The chain is built from TRBV19 and TRBJ2-4; TRBD2 aligns across 14 bases. V lost 3 bases to trimming and J lost 0 bases; unmatched junction nucleotides: 1. This CDR3 contains 17 residues. Per germline, CDR1 LNHDA and CDR2 SQIVND (reference sequence). The CDR3 sequence is CASSMGLAGVAKNIQYF. The CDR3 nucleotides are TGTGCCAGTAGTATGGGACTAGCGGGAGTAGCCAAAAACATTCAGTACTTC.

The rearrangement links TRBV2 to TRBJ2-3; perhaps TRBD2 as D (7 bases). Germline V gene lookup returns CDR1 SNHLY and CDR2 FYNNEI. Between the trimmed V and J ends, which lost 8 bases and 4 bases, there was a span of 19 bases. The CDR3 is made up of 15 amino acids. DNA of the CDR3: TGTGCCAGCGCTGAGGCAGGGGCGGGGGCAGATACGCAGTATTTT. Translation: CASAEAGAGADTQYF.

This clone was found a few times. V usage is TRBV12-5 and J usage is TRBJ1-5, with a weak D call TRBD1 (6 bases). This CDR3 has 18 amino acids. The V gene's germline CDR1 is LGHNT and CDR2 FRNRAP. Trimming cost V 0 bases and J 1 base, with 16 bases left between them. The CDR3 here is CASGLVPRDTLSNQPQHF. For the CDR3, the DNA is TGTGCTAGTGGTTTGGTACCAAGGGACACTTTAAGCAATCAGCCCCAGCATTTT.

V gene TRBV28 combines with J gene TRBJ1-5; TRBD1 is a possible D gene (5 bases). This CDR3 comprises 14 residues. Germline CDR1 and CDR2: MDHEN and SYDVKM. V was pared by 8 bases and J by 3 bases, with 14 bases between. CDR3 DNA: TGTGCCAGCGTACCGGACAAGACCAATCAGCCCCAGCATTTT. It is translated as CASVPDKTNQPQHF.

The rearrangement links TRBV6-5 to TRBJ2-3, with a possible D match to TRBD1 (8 bases). V lost 7 bases and J 3 bases, leaving 17 bases between the germline ends. This CDR3 has 15 residues. CDR1 and CDR2 from the germline V gene are MNHEY and SVGAGI. The CDR3 DNA reads as TGTGCCAGCATCCTCTCACAGGGGGGGACAGATACGCAGTATTTT. Its protein is CASILSQGGTDTQYF.

The rearrangement uses TRBV19 and TRBJ1-2; D unresolved. This CDR3 contains 13 residues. The ends were cut back, 1 base at V and 6 bases at J, with 9 bases in the middle. CDR1 and CDR2 from the germline V gene are LNHDA and SQIVND (reference sequence). CDR3 in DNA: TGTGCCAGTAGTATAGCCCTGACAAATGGCTACACCTTC. It yields the protein CASSIALTNGYTF. Complete variable domain (other parts from reference TRBV19 and TRBJ1-2): DGGITQSPKYLFRKEGQNVTLSCEQNLNHDAMYWYRQDPGQGLRLIYYSQIVNDFQKGDIAEGYSVSREKKESFPLTVTSAQKNPTAFYLCASSIALTNGYTFGSGTRLTVV.

The gene calls are TRBV25-1 and TRBJ1-1; 11 nucleotides agree with TRBD1. This CDR3 comprises 14 residues. Trimming took 4 bases from V and 8 from J; bases not matched to a gene: 6. Germline CDR1 MGHDK, CDR2 SYGVNS. The CDR3: CASSVRDRGEEAFF. CDR3 nucleotides: TGTGCCAGCAGTGTCCGGGACAGGGGGGAGGAAGCTTTCTTT. Using reference TRBV25-1 and TRBJ1-1 for the parts outside the CDR3, the full variable domain is EADIYQTPRYLVIGTGKKITLECSQTMGHDKMYWYQQDPGMELHLIHYSYGVNSTEKGDLSSESTVSRIRTEHFPLTLESARPSHTSQYLCASSVRDRGEEAFFGQGTRLTVV.

The rearrangement joins TRBV7-2 to TRBJ2-2, with D uncertain. CDR1 is SGHTA, CDR2 FQGNSA, per germline. CDR3 length equals 12 residues. V lost 4 bases to trimming and J lost 3 bases, with 3 bases between them. The CDR3 sequence is CASSSDTGELFF. The CDR3 DNA sequence: TGTGCCAGCAGCTCGGACACCGGGGAGCTGTTTTTT.

V gene TRBV9 combines with J gene TRBJ2-5; TRBD2 might be the D (5 bases). Deletions cut 4 bases from V and 0 bases from J, with 16 bases between. This CDR3 region has 16 residues. Germline-derived CDR1 and CDR2 are SGDLS and YYNGEE. CDR3 DNA sequence: TGTGCCAGCAGCCCTCGAGTTAGCGCCGACCAAGAGACCCAGTACTTC. Encoded protein: CASSPRVSADQETQYF.

The chain combines TRBV4-1 with TRBJ1-2; TRBD1 matches at 9 bases. CDR1 MGHRA and CDR2 YSYEKL come from the germline V gene. V trimming: 0 bases; J trimming: 6 bases; junction bases outside the gene matches: 11. This CDR3 contains 17 residues. The CDR3 spells CASSQDPPQGAADGYTF. The CDR3 coding sequence is TGCGCCAGCAGCCAAGATCCCCCACAGGGGGCTGCGGATGGCTACACCTTC.

J is TRBJ1-4 and V is TRBV27; a weak D match, TRBD1 (5 bases). This CDR3 has 16 amino acids. V was cut by 4 bases and J by 3 bases, with 15 bases left in between. In germline, CDR1 is MNHEY, CDR2 SMNVEV (reference sequence). CDR3 residues: CASSSTFGGANEKLFF. The CDR3, as DNA: TGTGCCAGCAGTTCAACTTTCGGGGGGGCTAATGAAAAACTGTTTTTT.

As DNA, the CDR3 is TGTGCCAGCAGCTCCCAACGTCTAGCGGGAGGTACAGATACGCAGTATTTT. As protein: CASSSQRLAGGTDTQYF. The gene calls are TRBV7-8 and TRBJ2-3; 11 bases agree with TRBD2. Germline V gives CDR1 SGHVS, CDR2 FQNEAQ. V lost 4 bases to trimming and J lost 3 bases; unmatched junction nucleotides: 9. This CDR3 is 17 amino acids long.

The chain carries TRBV29-1 and TRBJ2-7; weak D call: TRBD2 (6 bases). Germline V gene data show CDR1 as SQVTM and CDR2 as ANQGSEA. Trimming cost V 7 bases and J 5 bases, with 15 bases left between them. The CDR3 totals 12 residues. The CDR3 region has the DNA TGCAGCGCCAAAACCGGAGGGGACGAGCAGTACTTC. This translates into CSAKTGGDEQYF.

The chain uses TRBV25-1 and TRBJ1-1; D is uncertain. The CDR3 totals 15 residues. V was trimmed by 2 bases and J by 1 base, leaving 11 bases between them. Germline CDR1 and CDR2: MGHDK and SYGVNS. The CDR3 spells CASSERHLKNTEAFF. Written as DNA, the CDR3 is TGTGCCAGCAGTGAAAGACACCTTAAGAACACTGAAGCTTTCTTT.

The chain is built from TRBV29-1 and TRBJ1-4, with D perhaps TRBD1 (5 bases). V was shortened by 1 base and J by 6 bases, with 6 bases between the two germline ends. Germline loops: CDR1 SQVTM, CDR2 ANQGSEA. The CDR3 length is 12 residues. CDR3 DNA sequence: TGCAGCGTTGAAGGGGGGGATGAAAAACTGTTTTTT. Residues: CSVEGGDEKLFF.

The chain uses TRBV7-6 and TRBJ2-5; the match to TRBD2 covers 13 bases. The V and J ends lost 2 bases and 4 bases, in that order; junction bases with no gene match: 4. Germline lookup yields CDR1 SGHVS and CDR2 FNYEAQ. There are 16 residues in the CDR3. The CDR3 sequence is CASSLPRTSGRETQYF. The CDR3 DNA follows: TGTGCCAGCAGCTTACCCCGGACTAGCGGGAGAGAGACCCAGTACTTC.

CDR3 loop: CASSLQGGTQYF. The CDR3 DNA follows: TGTGCCAGCAGCTTACAGGGAGGTACGCAGTATTTT. V is TRBV13 and J is TRBJ2-3; possibly TRBD2 for D (6 bases). This CDR3 comprises 12 residues. The germline V gene has CDR1 PRHDT and CDR2 FYEKMQ (reference sequence). Deletions cut 2 bases from V and 8 bases from J, with 8 bases between.

The chain is built from TRBV7-2 and TRBJ2-7; possibly TRBD2 for D (5 bases). The CDR3 length is 13 residues. The V and J ends lost 3 bases and 3 bases respectively, with 9 bases between them. Germline CDR1 is SGHTA and CDR2 is FQGNSA. The CDR3 protein is CASSLGRDYEQYF. The CDR3 DNA reads as TGTGCCAGCAGCTTGGGCCGGGACTACGAGCAGTACTTC.

The rearrangement joins TRBV19 to TRBJ1-6; D perhaps matches TRBD1 (5 bases). With 0 bases removed from V and 7 bases from J, the gap between germline ends came to 10 bases. The CDR3 is made up of 15 amino acids. Germline assignment: CDR1 LNHDA and CDR2 SQIVND (reference sequence). The CDR3 reads CASSIEGTANSPLHF. Here the CDR3 DNA reads TGTGCCAGTAGTATAGAAGGGACTGCGAATTCACCCCTCCACTTT.